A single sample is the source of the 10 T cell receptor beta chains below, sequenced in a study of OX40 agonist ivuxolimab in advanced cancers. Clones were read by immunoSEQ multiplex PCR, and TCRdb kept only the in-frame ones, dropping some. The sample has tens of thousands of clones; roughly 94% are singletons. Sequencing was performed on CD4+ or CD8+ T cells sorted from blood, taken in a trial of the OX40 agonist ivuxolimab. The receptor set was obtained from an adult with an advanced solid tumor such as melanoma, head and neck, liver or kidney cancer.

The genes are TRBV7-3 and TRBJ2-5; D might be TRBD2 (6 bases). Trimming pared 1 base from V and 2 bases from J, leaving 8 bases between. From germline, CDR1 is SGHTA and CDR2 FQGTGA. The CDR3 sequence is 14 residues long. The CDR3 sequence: CASSLSGTQETQYF. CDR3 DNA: TGTGCCAGCAGCTTAAGTGGGACTCAAGAGACCCAGTACTTC.

The CDR3 loop is CASSAGPYEQYF. For the CDR3, the DNA is TGTGCCAGCAGTGCGGGGCCCTACGAGCAGTACTTC. This rearrangement joins TRBV6-5 to TRBJ2-7; a possible D gene is TRBD2 (6 bases). V dropped 5 bases and J dropped 2 bases, with 7 bases sitting between them. Germline V gene sequence: CDR1 MNHEY, CDR2 SVGAGI. This CDR3 spans 12 amino acids.

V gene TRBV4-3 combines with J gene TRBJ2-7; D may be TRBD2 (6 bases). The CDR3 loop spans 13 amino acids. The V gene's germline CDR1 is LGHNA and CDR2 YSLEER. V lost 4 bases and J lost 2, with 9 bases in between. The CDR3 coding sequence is TGCGCCAGCAGCCCGGGACTCGCCTACGAGCAGTACTTC. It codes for CASSPGLAYEQYF.

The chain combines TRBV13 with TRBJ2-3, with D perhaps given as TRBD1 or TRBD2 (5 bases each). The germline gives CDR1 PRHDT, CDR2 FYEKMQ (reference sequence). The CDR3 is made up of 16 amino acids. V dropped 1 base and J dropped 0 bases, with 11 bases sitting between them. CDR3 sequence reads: CASSLAGQFSTDTQYF. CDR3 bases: TGTGCCAGCAGCTTAGCGGGGCAGTTTAGCACAGATACGCAGTATTTT. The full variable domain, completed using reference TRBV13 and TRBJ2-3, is AAGVIQSPRHLIKEKRETATLKCYPIPRHDTVYWYQQGPGQDPQFLISFYEKMQSDKGSIPDRFSAQQFSDYHSELNMSSLELGDSALYFCASSLAGQFSTDTQYFGPGTRLTVL.

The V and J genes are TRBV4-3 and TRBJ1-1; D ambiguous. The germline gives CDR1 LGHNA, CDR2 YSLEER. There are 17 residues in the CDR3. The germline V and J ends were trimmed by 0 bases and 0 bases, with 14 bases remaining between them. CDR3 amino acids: CASSQEGWGSMNTEAFF. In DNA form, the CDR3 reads TGCGCCAGCAGCCAAGAGGGGTGGGGATCGATGAACACTGAAGCTTTCTTT.

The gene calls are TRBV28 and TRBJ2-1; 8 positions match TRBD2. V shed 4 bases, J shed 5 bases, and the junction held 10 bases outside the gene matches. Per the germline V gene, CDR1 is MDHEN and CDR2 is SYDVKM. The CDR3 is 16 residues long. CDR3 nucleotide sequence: TGTGCCAGCAGTTCGCGGACTAGCCGGTCGGACAATGAGCAGTTCTTC. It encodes CASSSRTSRSDNEQFF.

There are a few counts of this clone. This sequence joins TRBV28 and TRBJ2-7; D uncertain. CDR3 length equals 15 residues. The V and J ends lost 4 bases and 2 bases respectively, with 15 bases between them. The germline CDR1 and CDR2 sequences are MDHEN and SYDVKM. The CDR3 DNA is TGTGCCAGCAGTTCCCCCCTATTTGGCACCTACGAGCAGTACTTC. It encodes CASSSPLFGTYEQYF.

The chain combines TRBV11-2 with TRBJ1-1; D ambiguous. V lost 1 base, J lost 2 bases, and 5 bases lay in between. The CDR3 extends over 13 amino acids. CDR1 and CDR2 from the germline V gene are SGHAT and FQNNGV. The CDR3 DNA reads TGTGCCAGCAGCTTAGGGCTAAACACTGAAGCTTTCTTT. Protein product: CASSLGLNTEAFF.

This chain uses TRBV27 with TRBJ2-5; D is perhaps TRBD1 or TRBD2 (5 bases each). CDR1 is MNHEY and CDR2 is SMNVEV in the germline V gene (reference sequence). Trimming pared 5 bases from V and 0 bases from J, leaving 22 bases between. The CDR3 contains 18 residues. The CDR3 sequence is CASSHLDTRLLYQETQYF. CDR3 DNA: TGTGCCAGCAGTCACCTGGACACTCGACTATTGTACCAAGAGACCCAGTACTTC.

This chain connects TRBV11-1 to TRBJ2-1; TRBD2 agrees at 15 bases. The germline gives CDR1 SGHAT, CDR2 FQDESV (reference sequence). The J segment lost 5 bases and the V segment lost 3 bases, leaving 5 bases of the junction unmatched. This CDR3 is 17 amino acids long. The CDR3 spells CASSFLGLAGGDNEQFF. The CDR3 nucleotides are TGTGCCAGCAGCTTCCTAGGACTAGCGGGAGGGGACAATGAGCAGTTCTTC.